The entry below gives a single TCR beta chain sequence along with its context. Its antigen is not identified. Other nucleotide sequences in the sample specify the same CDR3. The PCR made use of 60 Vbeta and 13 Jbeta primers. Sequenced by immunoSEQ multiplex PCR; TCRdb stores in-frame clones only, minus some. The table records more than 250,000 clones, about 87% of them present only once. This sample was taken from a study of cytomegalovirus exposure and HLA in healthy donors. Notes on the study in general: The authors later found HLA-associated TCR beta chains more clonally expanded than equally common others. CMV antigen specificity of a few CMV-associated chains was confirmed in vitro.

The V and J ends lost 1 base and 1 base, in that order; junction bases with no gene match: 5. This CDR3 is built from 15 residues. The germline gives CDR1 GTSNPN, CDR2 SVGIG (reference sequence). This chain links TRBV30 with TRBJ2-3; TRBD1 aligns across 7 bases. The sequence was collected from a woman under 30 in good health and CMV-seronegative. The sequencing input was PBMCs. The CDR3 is CAWSEGGRGTDTQYF. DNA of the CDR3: TGTGCCTGGAGTGAAGGGGGCCGGGGCACAGATACGCAGTATTTT. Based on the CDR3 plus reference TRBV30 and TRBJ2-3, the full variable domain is SQTIHQWPATLVQPVGSPLSLECTVEGTSNPNLYWYRQAAGRGLQLLFYSVGIGQISSEVPQNLSASRPQDRQFILSSKKLLLSDSGFYLCAWSEGGRGTDTQYFGPGTRLTVL.